These T cell receptor beta chains were read from a single sample in a study of vaccination effects on CD4 cells after COVID-19. Sequencing was performed with immunoSEQ multiplex PCR; in TCRdb, only in-frame clones are kept and a portion is missing. The sample carries around 79,000 clones, roughly four fifths recorded once. Their recognized antigens are unknown. The source material was CD4+ T cells from PBMCs cultured with HCoV-229E spike peptides, sampled before COVID-19 vaccination. Receptors originate from a human donor who received a COVID-19 vaccine. Each CDR3 is given with its conserved first and last residue. The order of the fields is J gene, D gene, V gene, clone size, CDR3 DNA, CDR3 protein. D genes are given only for firm matches. A row's size may be missing; if present it is once, few, many or a size class.

TRBJ1-2 . TRBV6-6 few TGTGCCAGCTTGGGGGGGGGCGATAGGGGCTACACCTTC CASLGGGDRGYTF
TRBJ1-6 . TRBV4-1 . TGCGCCAGCAGCCAACGACCGGGACAAACTAATTCACCCCTCCACTTT CASSQRPGQTNSPLHF
TRBJ2-3 . TRBV9 . TGTGCCAGCAGCGTAGAGGGGCGACTAGTAAGTACAGATACGCAGTATTTT CASSVEGRLVSTDTQYF
TRBJ2-3 . TRBV6-1 . TGTGCCAGCAGTGAAACAACGGTGGCAACAGATACGCAGTATTTT CASSETTVATDTQYF
TRBJ1-5 TRBD1 TRBV4-1 few TGCGCCAGCAGCCGGTCACAGGGGTATAGCAATCAGCCCCAGCATTTT CASSRSQGYSNQPQHF
TRBJ1-1 . TRBV6-2/TRBV6-3 few TGTGCCAGCAGCCCTGGGCACTCCGGGGGAGCTTTCTTT CASSPGHSGGAFF
TRBJ1-5 TRBD1 TRBV19 . TGTGCCAGTAGTGTCGACACAGGGACAGGGCAGCCCCAGCATTTT CASSVDTGTGQPQHF
TRBJ1-4 . TRBV5-1 few TGCGCCAGCAGAGTACAGAGCTCTAATGAAAAACTGTTTTTT CASRVQSSNEKLFF
TRBJ2-2 TRBD2 TRBV10-2 . TGCGCTTCGGTCGGGGGGAACTGGTTCACCGGGGAGCTGTTTTTT CASVGGNWFTGELFF
TRBJ2-3 TRBD2 TRBV7-2 . TGTGCCAGCAGCTTTCAGCGGGGGCCGGATACGCAGTATTTT CASSFQRGPDTQYF
TRBJ2-3 . TRBV7-3 . TGTGCCAGCAGCTTATATCCGGGCGCAGATACGCAGTATTTT CASSLYPGADTQYF
TRBJ1-4 . TRBV19 . TGTGCCAGTAGTAGCCCCCGGGAGCCAACTAATGAAAAACTGTTTTTT CASSSPREPTNEKLFF
TRBJ1-3 TRBD1 TRBV27 . TGTGCCAGCAGTTTCAGGGGGTTAGTTCCGGGTGGAAACACCATATATTTT CASSFRGLVPGGNTIYF
TRBJ2-3 . TRBV5-1 . TGCGCCAGCAGCTTTAGCGCTAACTCAGATACGCAGTATTTT CASSFSANSDTQYF
TRBJ1-4 . TRBV5-1 . TGCGCCAGCAGCCCCGGCAGCAATGAAAAACTGTTTTTT CASSPGSNEKLFF
TRBJ1-1 . TRBV5-1 . TGCGCCAGCAGCTTCTTAGGACGTACCGGCACTGAAGCTTTCTTT CASSFLGRTGTEAFF
TRBJ2-5 . TRBV5-1 . TGCGCCAGCAGCTTGGGGACTAACGAAGAGACCCAGTACTTC CASSLGTNEETQYF
TRBJ1-5 . TRBV7-2 . TGTGCCAGCAGCCGTAAAGGACACACGGAGCCCCAGCATTTT CASSRKGHTEPQHF
TRBJ1-1 . TRBV12-5 . TGTGCTAGTGGTTTGTCATCTGGGGGGGGCATCGCTGAAGCTTTCTTT CASGLSSGGGIAEAFF
TRBJ1-6 . TRBV6-5 medium-sized TGTGCCAGCAGTTACCACCGGGACAATTCACCCCTCCACTTT CASSYHRDNSPLHF
TRBJ1-6 . TRBV10-3 . TGTGCCATCAGTGAAATATCCGATTCACCCCTCCACTTT CAISEISDSPLHF
TRBJ1-1 TRBD1 TRBV3-1/TRBV3-2 . TGTGCCAGCAGCCAAGATATCGCAGGGGGCACTGAAGCTTTCTTT CASSQDIAGGTEAFF
TRBJ1-6 . TRBV5-4 few TGTGCCAGCAGCTTCTCATCGGGACACAATAATAATTCACCCCTCCACTTT CASSFSSGHNNNSPLHF
TRBJ2-1 . TRBV5-8 few TGTGCCAGCAGCTTGGGAACAGTCTCCTACAATGAGCAGTTCTTC CASSLGTVSYNEQFF
TRBJ2-1 TRBD2 TRBV24-1 . TGTGCCACCAGTGATTTGCCGACTAGCGGGGGGGACAATGAGCAGTTCTTC CATSDLPTSGGDNEQFF
TRBJ2-1 TRBD1 TRBV18 . TGTGCCAGCTCACGGGAGACAGGGGTTAGGAATGAGCAGTTCTTC CASSRETGVRNEQFF
TRBJ2-1 . TRBV11-3 few TGTGCCAGCAGCCTGGACAGTAATGAGCAGTTCTTC CASSLDSNEQFF
TRBJ2-3 . TRBV6-5 . TGTGCCAGCAGTTACTACCGCCCCACAGATACGCAGTATTTT CASSYYRPTDTQYF
TRBJ2-1 . TRBV7-9 . TGTGCCAGCAGCTTAGAGTATAGCAATGAGCAGTTCTTC CASSLEYSNEQFF
TRBJ1-4 TRBD1 TRBV9 . TGTGCCAGCAGCTCGCGGACAGGGGGATATGAAAAACTGTTTTTT CASSSRTGGYEKLFF
TRBJ2-2 . TRBV4-1 few TGCGCCAGCAGCCCCCGAGGGCGGGTTACCGGGGAGCTGTTTTTT CASSPRGRVTGELFF
TRBJ1-6 . TRBV6-2/TRBV6-3 . TGTGCCAGCAGTTCCCTTCTGGGTTCACCCCTCCACTTT CASSSLLGSPLHF
TRBJ2-3 . TRBV11-2 . TGTGCCAGCAGCTTAGTGGTTGGGCAGGGTTCATTTTGGCATACGCAGTATTTT CASSLVVGQGSFWHTQYF
TRBJ1-5 TRBD1 TRBV3-1/TRBV3-2 . TGTGCCAGCAGCCGACAGGGCGGAGGTCCCCAGCATTTT CASSRQGGGPQHF
TRBJ1-2 . TRBV6-6 . TGTGCCAGCGGTTGGGAGGGCCTAAATAACTATGGCTACACCTTC CASGWEGLNNYGYTF
TRBJ1-5 . TRBV5-5 . TGTGCCAGCAGCCCTTCGCGTTCAGATAGCAATCAGCCCCAGCATTTT CASSPSRSDSNQPQHF
TRBJ1-1 . TRBV12-5 . TGTGCTAGTGGTTTGGGCTCAGGGTTTGCTGAAGCTTTCTTT CASGLGSGFAEAFF
TRBJ2-1 . TRBV7-8 . TGTGCCAGCAGCTTACCGTCATATAATGAGCAGTTCTTC CASSLPSYNEQFF
TRBJ2-5 . TRBV28 . TGTGCCAGCAGAACACAGGGTACCGGTCCGCAGTACTTC CASRTQGTGPQYF
TRBJ1-1 . TRBV4-1 . TGCGCCAGCATACCCTCAGGCGAGAACACTGAAGCTTTCTTT CASIPSGENTEAFF
TRBJ1-5 TRBD1 TRBV19 . TGTGCCAGTAGTGATGACAGGGATCGGCCCCAGCATTTT CASSDDRDRPQHF
TRBJ1-5 . TRBV15 few TGTGCCACCCAGCCTCAAGGCGGGGTCAATCAGCCCCAGCATTTT CATQPQGGVNQPQHF
TRBJ2-1 . TRBV9 . TGTGCCAGCAGCTTCTCCGTGGGCGGCTACAATGAGCAGTTCTTC CASSFSVGGYNEQFF
TRBJ2-5 TRBD2 TRBV6-6 . TGTGCCAGCAGTCGGAGCGGACTAGCGGGGGTCGGTGAGACCCAGTACTTC CASSRSGLAGVGETQYF
TRBJ1-3 TRBD1 TRBV3-1/TRBV3-2 . TGTGCCAGCAGCCAAGGGGGACAGGGGCCTGGAAACACCATATATTTT CASSQGGQGPGNTIYF
TRBJ1-2 TRBD1 TRBV4-3 . TGCGCCAGCAGCCAAGAGGGCAGGGGGGCGGACGGCTACACCTTC CASSQEGRGADGYTF
TRBJ1-4 . TRBV2 . TGTGCCAGCAGTTATTCTCAAGGTGAAAAACTGTTTTTT CASSYSQGEKLFF
TRBJ1-2 . TRBV19 . TGTGCCAGTAGTATAAGCCCGGGAGGCTACACCTTC CASSISPGGYTF
TRBJ2-5 . TRBV30 . TGTGCCTGGAGTGTACAGGGAGGGGTAGAGACCCAGTACTTC CAWSVQGGVETQYF
TRBJ2-1 TRBD1 TRBV19 . TGTGCCAGTGGGACAGTATCCTACAATGAGCAGTTCTTC CASGTVSYNEQFF
TRBJ1-3 . TRBV3-1/TRBV3-2 once TGTGCCAGCAGGCCGAATCGCCTTGGGTCTGGAAACACCATATATTTT CASRPNRLGSGNTIYF
TRBJ1-1 . TRBV18 . TGTGCCAGCTCCTCTACGGGGAACACTGAAGCTTTCTTT CASSSTGNTEAFF
TRBJ2-5 . TRBV5-6 once TGTGCCAGCAGCTTGACAGAGACCCAGTACTTC CASSLTETQYF
TRBJ2-1 . TRBV5-1 . TGCGCCAGCAGCTTACGCGACACCGACGGTGAGCAGTTCTTC CASSLRDTDGEQFF
TRBJ1-3 . TRBV7-9 few TGTGCCTACGACGGAGCTGGAAACACCATATATTTT CAYDGAGNTIYF